This T cell receptor beta chain is from a study of blood T cell repertoires in COVID-19. Study context: Acute-phase and convalescent COVID-19 samples originated in the United States, Italy and Spain.

Authors' methods: It was from reference gene primer amplification that nucleated cell counts were estimated. Sequenced by immunoSEQ multiplex PCR; TCRdb stores in-frame clones only, minus some. Clone size and V and J calls were adopted from that table, with D and trimming inferred from the DNA. The data show about 160,000 clones, with about 88% seen just once and roughly 19% held by the top ten. Sequencing was carried out using peripheral blood. The receptor's source is a woman older than 75 with acute or convalescent COVID-19.

The CDR3, as DNA: TGTGCCAGCAGCCAAGAATCCAGCGGGAGGACAGATACGCAGTATTTT. Translated: CASSQESSGRTDTQYF. The chain is built from TRBV4-2 and TRBJ2-3, with TRBD2 identical over 9 bases. V lost 0 bases, J lost 3 bases, and 4 bases stayed unmatched. CDR1 LGHNA and CDR2 YNFKEQ come from the germline V gene. The length of the CDR3 is 16 residues.